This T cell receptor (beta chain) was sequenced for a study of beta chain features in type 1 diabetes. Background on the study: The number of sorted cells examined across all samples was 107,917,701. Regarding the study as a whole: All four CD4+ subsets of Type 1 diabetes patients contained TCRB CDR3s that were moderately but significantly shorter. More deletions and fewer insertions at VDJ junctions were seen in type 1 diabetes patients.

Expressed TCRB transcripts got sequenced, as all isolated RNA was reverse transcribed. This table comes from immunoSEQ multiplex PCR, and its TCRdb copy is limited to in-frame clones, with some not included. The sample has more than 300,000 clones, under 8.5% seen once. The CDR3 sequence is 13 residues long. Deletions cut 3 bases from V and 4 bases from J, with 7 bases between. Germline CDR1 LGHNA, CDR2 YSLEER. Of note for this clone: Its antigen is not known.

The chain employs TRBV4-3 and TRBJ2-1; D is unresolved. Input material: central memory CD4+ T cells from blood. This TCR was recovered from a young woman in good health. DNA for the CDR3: TGCGCCAGCAGCCAGACCCGATACAATGAGCAGTTCTTC. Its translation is CASSQTRYNEQFF.